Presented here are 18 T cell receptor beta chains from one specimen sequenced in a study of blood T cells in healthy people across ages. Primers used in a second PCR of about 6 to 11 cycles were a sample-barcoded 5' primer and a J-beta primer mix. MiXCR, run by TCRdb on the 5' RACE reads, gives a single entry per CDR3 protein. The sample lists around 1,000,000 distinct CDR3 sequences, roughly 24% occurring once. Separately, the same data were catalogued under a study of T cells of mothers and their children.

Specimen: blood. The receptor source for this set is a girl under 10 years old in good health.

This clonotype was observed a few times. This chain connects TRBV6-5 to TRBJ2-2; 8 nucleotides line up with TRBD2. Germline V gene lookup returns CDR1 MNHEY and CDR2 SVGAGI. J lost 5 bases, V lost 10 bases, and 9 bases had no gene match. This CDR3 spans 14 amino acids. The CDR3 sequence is CAIGTRLGTGELFF. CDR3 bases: TGTGCCATCGGGACTAGGCTTGGGACCGGGGAGCTGTTTTTT.

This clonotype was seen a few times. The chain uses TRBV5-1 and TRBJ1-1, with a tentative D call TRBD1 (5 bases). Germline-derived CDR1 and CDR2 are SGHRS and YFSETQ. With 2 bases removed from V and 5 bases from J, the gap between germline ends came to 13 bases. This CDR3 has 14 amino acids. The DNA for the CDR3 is TGCGCCAGCAGCTTTAGTCAGGGCCAAACTGAAGCTTTCTTT. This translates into CASSFSQGQTEAFF.

CDR3 nucleotide sequence: TGTGCCACCAGTGTCAGGGGTCCGGGAGGCAATGAGCAGTTCTTC. It codes for CATSVRGPGGNEQFF. This chain uses TRBV24-1 with TRBJ2-1, with a tentative D call TRBD2 (7 bases). Germline CDR1 is KGHDR and CDR2 is SFDVKD. V lost 5 bases, J lost 6 bases, and 16 bases lay in between. This CDR3 comprises 15 residues.

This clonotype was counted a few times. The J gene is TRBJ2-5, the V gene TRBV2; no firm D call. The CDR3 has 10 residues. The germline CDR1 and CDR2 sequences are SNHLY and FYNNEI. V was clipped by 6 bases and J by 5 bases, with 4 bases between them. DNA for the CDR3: TGTGCCAGCAGGCACGAGACCCAGTACTTC. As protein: CASRHETQYF.

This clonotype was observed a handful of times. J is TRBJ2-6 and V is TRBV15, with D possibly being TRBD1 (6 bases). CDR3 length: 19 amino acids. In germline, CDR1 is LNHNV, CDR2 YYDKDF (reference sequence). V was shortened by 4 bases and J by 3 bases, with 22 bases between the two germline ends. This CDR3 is CATSTSTQGLRRGANVLTF. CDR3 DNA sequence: TGTGCCACCAGCACGTCGACCCAGGGGCTCAGGCGTGGGGCCAACGTCCTGACTTTC.

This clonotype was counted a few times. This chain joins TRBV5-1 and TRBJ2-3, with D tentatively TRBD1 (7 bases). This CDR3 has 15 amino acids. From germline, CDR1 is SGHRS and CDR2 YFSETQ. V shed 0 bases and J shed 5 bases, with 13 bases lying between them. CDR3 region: CASSLGQGGRDTQYF. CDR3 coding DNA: TGCGCCAGCAGCTTGGGACAGGGAGGAAGAGATACGCAGTATTTT.

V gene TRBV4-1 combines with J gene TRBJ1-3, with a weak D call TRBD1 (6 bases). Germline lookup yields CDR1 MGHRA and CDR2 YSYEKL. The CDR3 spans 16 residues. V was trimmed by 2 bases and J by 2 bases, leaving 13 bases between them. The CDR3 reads CASSQTTAGAGNTIYF. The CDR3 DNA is TGCGCCAGCAGCCAAACAACCGCAGGGGCTGGAAACACCATATATTTT.

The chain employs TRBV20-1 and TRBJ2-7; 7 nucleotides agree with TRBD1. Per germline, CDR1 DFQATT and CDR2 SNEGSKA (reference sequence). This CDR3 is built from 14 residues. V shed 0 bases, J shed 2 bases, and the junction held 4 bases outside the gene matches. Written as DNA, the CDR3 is TGCAGTGCTAGAGAAATAGGGGGCACCTACGAGCAGTACTTC. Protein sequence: CSAREIGGTYEQYF.

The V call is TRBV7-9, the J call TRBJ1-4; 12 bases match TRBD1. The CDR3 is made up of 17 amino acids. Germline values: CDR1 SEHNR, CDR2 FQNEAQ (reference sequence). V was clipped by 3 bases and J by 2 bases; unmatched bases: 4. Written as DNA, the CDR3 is TGTGCCAGCAGCTTCCTGGGACAGGGGGCTACTAATGAAAAACTGTTTTTT. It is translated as CASSFLGQGATNEKLFF.

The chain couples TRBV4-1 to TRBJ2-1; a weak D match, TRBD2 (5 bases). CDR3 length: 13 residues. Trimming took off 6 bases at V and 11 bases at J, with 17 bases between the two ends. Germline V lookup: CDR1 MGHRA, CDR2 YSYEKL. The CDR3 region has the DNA TGCGCCAGCAGACCCAGAGCGGAAGCTAAGCAGTTCTTC. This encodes CASRPRAEAKQFF.

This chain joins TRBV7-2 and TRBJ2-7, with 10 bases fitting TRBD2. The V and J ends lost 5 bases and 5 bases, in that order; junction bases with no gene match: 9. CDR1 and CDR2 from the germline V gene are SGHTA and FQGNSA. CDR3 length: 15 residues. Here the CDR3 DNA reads TGTGCCAGCAGCCCCGGCGCTAGCGGGGGCGACGAGCAGTACTTC. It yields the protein CASSPGASGGDEQYF.

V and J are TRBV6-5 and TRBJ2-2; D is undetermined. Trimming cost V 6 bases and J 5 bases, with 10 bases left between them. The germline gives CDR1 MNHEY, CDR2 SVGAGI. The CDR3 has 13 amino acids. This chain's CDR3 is CASRSAATGELFF. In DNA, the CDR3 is TGTGCCAGCAGAAGCGCAGCGACCGGGGAGCTGTTTTTT.

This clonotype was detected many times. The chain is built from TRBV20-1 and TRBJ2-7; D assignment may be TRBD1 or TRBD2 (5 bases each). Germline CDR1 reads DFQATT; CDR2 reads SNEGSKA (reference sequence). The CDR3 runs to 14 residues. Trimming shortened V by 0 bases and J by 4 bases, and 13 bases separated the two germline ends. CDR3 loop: CSARDGTRGYEQYF. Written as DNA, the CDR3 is TGCAGTGCTAGAGACGGGACCCGGGGATACGAGCAGTACTTC.

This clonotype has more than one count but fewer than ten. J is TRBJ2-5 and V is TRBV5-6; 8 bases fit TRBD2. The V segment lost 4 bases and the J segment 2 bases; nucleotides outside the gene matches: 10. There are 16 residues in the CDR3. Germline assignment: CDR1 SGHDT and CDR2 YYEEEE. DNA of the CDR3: TGTGCCAGCAGCATCGGGGGGGCCGAAATTCAAGAGACCCAGTACTTC. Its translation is CASSIGGAEIQETQYF. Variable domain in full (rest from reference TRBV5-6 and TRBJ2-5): DAGVTQSPTHLIKTRGQQVTLRCSPKSGHDTVSWYQQALGQGPQFIFQYYEEEERQRGNFPDRFSGHQFPNYSSELNVNALLLGDSALYLCASSIGGAEIQETQYFGPGTRLLVL.

The CDR3 region has the DNA TGTGCCAGCAGTGACCCAGCCGGGCCGAGCTCCTACGAGCAGTACTTC. Translated: CASSDPAGPSSYEQYF. The chain has TRBV6-1 and TRBJ2-7; D is uncertain. CDR3 length: 16 residues. Germline CDR1 MNHNS, CDR2 SASEGT. Trimming cost V 3 bases and J 0 bases, with 15 bases left between them.

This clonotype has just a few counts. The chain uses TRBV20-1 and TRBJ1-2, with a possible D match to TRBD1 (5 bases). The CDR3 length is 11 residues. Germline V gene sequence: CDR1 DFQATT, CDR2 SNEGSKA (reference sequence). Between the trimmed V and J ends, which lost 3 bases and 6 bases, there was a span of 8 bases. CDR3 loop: CSARGLDGYTF. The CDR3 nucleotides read TGCAGTGCTAGGGGGCTCGATGGCTACACCTTC.

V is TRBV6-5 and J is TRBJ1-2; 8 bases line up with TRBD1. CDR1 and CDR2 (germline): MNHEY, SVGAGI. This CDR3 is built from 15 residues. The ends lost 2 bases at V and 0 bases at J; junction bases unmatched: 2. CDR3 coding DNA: TGTGCCAGCAGTTACACAGGGGGACCTAACTATGGCTACACCTTC. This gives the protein CASSYTGGPNYGYTF.

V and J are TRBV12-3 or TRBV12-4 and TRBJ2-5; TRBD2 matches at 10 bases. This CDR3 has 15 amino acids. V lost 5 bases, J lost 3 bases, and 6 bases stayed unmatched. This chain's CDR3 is CASSLSGGAKETQYF. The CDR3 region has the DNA TGTGCCAGCAGTCTAAGCGGGGGGGCCAAAGAGACCCAGTACTTC.